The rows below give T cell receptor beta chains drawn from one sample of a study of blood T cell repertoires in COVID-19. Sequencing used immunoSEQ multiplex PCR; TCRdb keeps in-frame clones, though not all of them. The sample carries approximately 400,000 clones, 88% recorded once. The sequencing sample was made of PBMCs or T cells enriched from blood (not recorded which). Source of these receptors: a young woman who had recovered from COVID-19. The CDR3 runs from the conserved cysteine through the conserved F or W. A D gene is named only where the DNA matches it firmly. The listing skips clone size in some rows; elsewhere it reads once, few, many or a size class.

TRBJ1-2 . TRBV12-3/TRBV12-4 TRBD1 CASSRDSNYGYTF TGTGCCAGCAGTAGGGACAGTAACTATGGCTACACCTTC
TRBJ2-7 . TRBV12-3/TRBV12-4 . CASSLQISYEQYF TGTGCCAGCAGTTTGCAGATCTCCTACGAGCAGTACTTC
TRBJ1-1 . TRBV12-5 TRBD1 CASGSPGGEGAFF TGTGCTAGTGGATCCCCAGGGGGCGAGGGAGCTTTCTTT
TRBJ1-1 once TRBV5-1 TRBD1 CASSLTGGMMNTEAFF TGCGCCAGCAGCTTGACAGGGGGGATGATGAACACTGAAGCTTTCTTT
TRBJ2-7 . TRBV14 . CASSSRQNEQYF TGTGCCAGCAGCTCCCGACAAAACGAGCAGTACTTC
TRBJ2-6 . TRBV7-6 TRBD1 CASSTGQGTSGANVLTF TGTGCCAGCAGCACGGGACAGGGGACGTCCGGGGCCAACGTCCTGACTTTC
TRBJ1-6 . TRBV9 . CASSVDPGGVNSPLHF TGTGCCAGCAGCGTAGATCCAGGAGGGGTTAATTCACCCCTCCACTTT
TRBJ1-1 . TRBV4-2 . CASSQGPTAGTTEAFF TGTGCCAGCAGCCAAGGACCTACAGCCGGAACAACTGAAGCTTTCTTT
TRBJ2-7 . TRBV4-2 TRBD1 CASSQRQGVSDEQYF TGTGCCAGCAGCCAGAGACAGGGGGTGAGCGACGAGCAGTACTTC
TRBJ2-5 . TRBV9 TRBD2 CASSVDRAGRGGETQYF TGTGCCAGCAGCGTAGATCGGGCAGGGAGGGGTGGAGAGACCCAGTACTTC
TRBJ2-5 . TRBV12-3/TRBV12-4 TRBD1 CASSLDRQETQYF TGTGCCAGCAGTCTGGACAGGCAAGAGACCCAGTACTTC
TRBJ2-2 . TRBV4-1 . CASSQPGNTGELFF TGCGCCAGCAGCCAACCGGGGAACACCGGGGAGCTGTTTTTT
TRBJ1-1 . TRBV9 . CASSVEAGLGNTEAFF TGTGCCAGCAGCGTAGAAGCAGGGCTTGGAAACACTGAAGCTTTCTTT
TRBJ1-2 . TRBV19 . CASSQGRGYGYTF TGTGCCAGTAGCCAGGGTAGGGGCTATGGCTACACCTTC
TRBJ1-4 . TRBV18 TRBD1 CASSPRAGGTNEKLFF TGTGCCAGCTCACCAAGAGCAGGGGGGACGAATGAAAAACTGTTTTTT
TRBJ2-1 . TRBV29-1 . CSVGKGHPSNEQFF TGCAGCGTTGGAAAGGGACACCCGTCCAATGAGCAGTTCTTC
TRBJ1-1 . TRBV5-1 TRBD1 CASSLISAGGNQSPEAFF TGCGCCAGCAGCTTGATTTCGGCAGGGGGGAATCAGAGTCCTGAAGCTTTCTTT
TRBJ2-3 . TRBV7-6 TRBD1 CASSFLFGTGRDTQYF TGTGCCAGCAGCTTCCTATTCGGGACAGGGAGAGATACGCAGTATTTT
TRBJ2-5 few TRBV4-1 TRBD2 CASSETAAGAKGGQETQYF TGCGCCAGCAGCGAGACCGCAGCGGGGGCAAAAGGGGGGCAAGAGACCCAGTACTTC
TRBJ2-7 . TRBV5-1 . CASSFKQGHEQYF TGCGCCAGCAGCTTCAAACAGGGCCACGAGCAGTACTTC
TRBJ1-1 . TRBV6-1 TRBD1 CASSDITGGADTEAFF TGTGCCAGCAGTGATATTACAGGGGGCGCGGACACTGAAGCTTTCTTT
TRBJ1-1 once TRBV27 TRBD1 CASSPGQGVDTEAFF TGTGCCAGCAGTCCCGGACAGGGGGTGGACACTGAAGCTTTCTTT
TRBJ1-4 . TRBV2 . CASSARTATNEKLFF TGTGCCAGCAGTGCAAGGACAGCAACTAATGAAAAACTGTTTTTT
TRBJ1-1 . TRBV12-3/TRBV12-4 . CASSPEGAEAFF TGTGCCAGCAGTCCTGAGGGGGCTGAAGCTTTCTTT
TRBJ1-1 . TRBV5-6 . CASSSYRERVTEAFF TGTGCCAGCAGCTCGTACAGGGAAAGGGTCACTGAAGCTTTCTTT
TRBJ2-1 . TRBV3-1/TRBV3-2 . CASSQVGQGPRGEQFF TGTGCCAGCAGCCAAGTGGGGCAGGGGCCAAGGGGTGAGCAGTTCTTC
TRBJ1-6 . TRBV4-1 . CASSQSLGARNSPLHF TGCGCCAGCAGCCAAAGCCTAGGGGCGAGGAATTCACCCCTCCACTTT
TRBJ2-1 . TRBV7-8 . CAPLRTVYNEQFF TGTGCACCCCTGAGGACAGTCTACAATGAGCAGTTCTTC
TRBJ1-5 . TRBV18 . CASSPSTPSNQPQHF TGTGCCAGCTCACCGAGTACCCCTAGCAATCAGCCCCAGCATTTT
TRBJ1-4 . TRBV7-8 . CASSPRSTTNEKLFF TGTGCCAGCAGCCCTAGATCCACAACTAATGAAAAACTGTTTTTT
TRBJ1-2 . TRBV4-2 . CASSPVEPTDNYGYTF TGTGCCAGCAGCCCCGTTGAACCGACAGATAACTATGGCTACACCTTC
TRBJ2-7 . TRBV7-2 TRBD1 CASSLVLGQGYEQYF TGTGCCAGCAGCTTAGTCTTGGGACAGGGCTACGAGCAGTACTTC
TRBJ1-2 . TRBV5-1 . CASSLGRGAFEYGYTF TGCGCCAGCAGCTTGGGTCGGGGGGCGTTTGAGTATGGCTACACCTTC
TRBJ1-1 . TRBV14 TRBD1 CASSQARDRATEAFF TGTGCCAGCAGCCAAGCCCGGGACAGGGCCACTGAAGCTTTCTTT
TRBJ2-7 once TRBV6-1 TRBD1 CASSATGQGDSHEQYF TGTGCCAGCAGTGCTACGGGACAGGGGGATTCCCACGAGCAGTACTTC
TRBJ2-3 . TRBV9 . CASSVATAGAGSDTQYF TGTGCCAGCAGCGTAGCTACGGCGGGGGCGGGATCAGATACGCAGTATTTT
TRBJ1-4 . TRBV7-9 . CASSTHWRATNEKLFF TGTGCCAGCAGCACCCATTGGAGAGCAACTAATGAAAAACTGTTTTTT
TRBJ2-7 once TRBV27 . CASSFLVTDPLEQYF TGTGCCAGCAGTTTCCTCGTAACAGACCCCCTTGAGCAGTACTTC
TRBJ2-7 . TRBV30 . CAWSGRSYEQYF TGTGCCTGGAGTGGGAGATCCTACGAGCAGTACTTC
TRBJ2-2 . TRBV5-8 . CASSLHSTSNTGELFF TGTGCCAGCAGCTTGCACAGCACCTCCAACACCGGGGAGCTGTTTTTT
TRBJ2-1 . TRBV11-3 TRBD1 CASSLGGTGNEQFF TGTGCCAGCAGCTTAGGGGGGACAGGCAATGAGCAGTTCTTC
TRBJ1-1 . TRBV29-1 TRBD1 CSARDRANTEAFF TGCAGCGCCCGGGACAGGGCGAACACTGAAGCTTTCTTT
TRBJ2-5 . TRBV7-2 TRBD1 CASSPSWTGQETQYF TGTGCCAGCAGCCCTAGTTGGACAGGCCAAGAGACCCAGTACTTC
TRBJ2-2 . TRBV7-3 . CASSLLPGVPNTGELFF TGTGCCAGCAGCTTACTGCCGGGGGTTCCGAACACCGGGGAGCTGTTTTTT
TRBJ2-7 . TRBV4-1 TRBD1 CASSQDRGVRGTLGHYEQYF TGCGCCAGCAGCCAAGATCGTGGAGTCAGGGGGACGTTGGGACACTACGAGCAGTACTTC
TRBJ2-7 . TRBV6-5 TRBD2 CASSRGLAYEQYF TGTGCCAGCAGTCGTGGACTAGCTTACGAGCAGTACTTC
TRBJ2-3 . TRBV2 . CASSGITGADTQYF TGTGCCAGCAGTGGCATCACAGGCGCAGATACGCAGTATTTT
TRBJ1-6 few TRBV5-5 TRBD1 CASTVTGARYNSPLHF TGTGCCAGCACCGTGACAGGGGCCCGCTATAATTCACCCCTCCACTTT
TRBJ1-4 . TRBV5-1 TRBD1 CASSLYGFNRGGNEKLFF TGCGCCAGCAGCTTATACGGATTTAACAGGGGCGGTAATGAAAAACTGTTTTTT
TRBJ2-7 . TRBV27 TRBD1 CASSLPRTGSSYEQYF TGTGCCAGCAGTTTACCCCGGACAGGGAGCTCCTACGAGCAGTACTTC
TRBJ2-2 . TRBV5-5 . CASRGGSSNTGELFF TGTGCCAGCCGAGGGGGTTCCTCGAACACCGGGGAGCTGTTTTTT
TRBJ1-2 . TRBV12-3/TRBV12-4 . CASSLRAGGYTF TGTGCCAGCAGTTTGAGGGCTGGCGGCTACACCTTC
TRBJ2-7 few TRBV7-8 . CASRQGSEQYF TGTGCCAGCAGACAGGGTAGCGAGCAGTACTTC
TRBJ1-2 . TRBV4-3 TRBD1 CASSQSWGQSPYGYTF TGCGCCAGCAGCCAATCATGGGGACAGTCCCCCTATGGCTACACCTTC
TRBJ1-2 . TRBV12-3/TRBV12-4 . CASSLTGPYGYTF TGTGCCAGCAGTTTAACAGGTCCCTATGGCTACACCTTC
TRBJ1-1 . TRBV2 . CASKSPGGGNTEAFF TGTGCCAGCAAATCTCCTGGGGGGGGGAACACTGAAGCTTTCTTT
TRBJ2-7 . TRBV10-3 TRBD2 CAISESGASGGFEQYF TGTGCCATCAGTGAGTCTGGTGCTAGCGGGGGCTTCGAGCAGTACTTC
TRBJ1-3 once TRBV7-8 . CASSLAVPRSGNTIYF TGTGCCAGCAGCTTAGCTGTGCCGAGATCTGGAAACACCATATATTTT
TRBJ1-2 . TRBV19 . CASSTIHPAGYTF TGTGCCAGTAGTACCATCCACCCCGCGGGCTACACCTTC
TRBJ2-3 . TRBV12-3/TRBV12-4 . CASSLGDPDTQYF TGTGCCAGCAGTTTGGGCGACCCAGATACGCAGTATTTT